There are a few counts of the clone carrying this TCR beta chain. What it binds is unknown. V lost 2 bases to trimming and J lost 4 bases, with 27 bases between them. This CDR3 region has 20 residues. CDR1 is MNHEY and CDR2 is SVGEGT in the germline V gene. Template switching added a universal primer site, and cDNA bore unique molecular identifiers. A single record per CDR3 protein comes from TCRdb applying MiXCR to the 5' RACE reads. The table lists 250,000 to 300,000 distinct CDR3 sequences, around 9.7% of them singletons, with approximately 6.5% in the top ten. The sample originates from a study of identical twins. General study results and limits: Less excess twin sharing appeared in beta out-of-frame sequences. One should note that invariant MAIT and iNKT cells could partly confound zero-insertion analyses. A lower insertion count was a feature of abundant cord blood beta clonotypes, with no such feature in memory repertoires.

These data were also reused for a study on yellow fever vaccine responses in identical twins.

This TCR came from a woman aged 18-30 years in good health. The chain uses TRBV6-2 or TRBV6-3 and TRBJ1-5, with D hard to call. Sequencing input: CD8+ T cells sorted from blood. CDR3 DNA sequence: TGTGCCAGCAGTTACCTCCTCGACGTCGGATTACAAACGCCTAATCAGCCCCAGCATTTT. Its protein product is CASSYLLDVGLQTPNQPQHF.